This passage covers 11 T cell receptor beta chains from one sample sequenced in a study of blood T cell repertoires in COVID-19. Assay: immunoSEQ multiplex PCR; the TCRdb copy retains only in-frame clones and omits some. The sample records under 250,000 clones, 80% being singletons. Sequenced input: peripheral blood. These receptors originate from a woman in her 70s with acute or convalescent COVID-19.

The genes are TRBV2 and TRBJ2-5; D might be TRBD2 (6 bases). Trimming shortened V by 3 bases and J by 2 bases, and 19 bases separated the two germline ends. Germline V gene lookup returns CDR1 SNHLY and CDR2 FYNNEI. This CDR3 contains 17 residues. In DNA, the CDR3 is TGTGCCAGCAGTGATGGAGGGTCTGGTAGGTGGCAAGAGACCCAGTACTTC. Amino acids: CASSDGGSGRWQETQYF.

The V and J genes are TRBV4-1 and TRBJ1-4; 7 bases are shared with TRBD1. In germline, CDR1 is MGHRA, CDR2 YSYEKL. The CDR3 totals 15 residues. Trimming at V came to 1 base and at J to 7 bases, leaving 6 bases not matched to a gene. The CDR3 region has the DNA TGCGCCAGCAGCCAAGCCCGGGACAGCAGTGAAAAACTGTTTTTT. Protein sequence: CASSQARDSSEKLFF.

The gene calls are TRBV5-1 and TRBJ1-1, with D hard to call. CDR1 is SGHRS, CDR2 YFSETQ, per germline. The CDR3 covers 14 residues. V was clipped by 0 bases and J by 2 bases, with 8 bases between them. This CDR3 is CASSLAQTNTEAFF. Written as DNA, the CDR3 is TGCGCCAGCAGCTTGGCCCAGACTAACACTGAAGCTTTCTTT. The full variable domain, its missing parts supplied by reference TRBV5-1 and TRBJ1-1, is KAGVTQTPRYLIKTRGQQVTLSCSPISGHRSVSWYQQTPGQGLQFLFEYFSETQRNKGNFPGRFSGRQFSNSRSEMNVSTLELGDSALYLCASSLAQTNTEAFFGQGTRLTVV.

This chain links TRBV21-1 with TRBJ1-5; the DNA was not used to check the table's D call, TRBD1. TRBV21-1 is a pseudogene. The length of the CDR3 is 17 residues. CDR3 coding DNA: TGTGCCAGCAGCAATGACGGGACACCATTTAGCAATCAGCCCCAGCATTTT. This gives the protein CASSNDGTPFSNQPQHF.

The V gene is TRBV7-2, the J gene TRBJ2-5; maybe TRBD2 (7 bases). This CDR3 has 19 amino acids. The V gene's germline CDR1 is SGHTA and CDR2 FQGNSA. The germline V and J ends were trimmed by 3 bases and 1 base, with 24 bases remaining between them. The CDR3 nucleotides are TGTGCCAGCAGCTTTGTCGGGGGGCTAGGGGGGATAGGCCAAGAGACCCAGTACTTC. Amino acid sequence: CASSFVGGLGGIGQETQYF.

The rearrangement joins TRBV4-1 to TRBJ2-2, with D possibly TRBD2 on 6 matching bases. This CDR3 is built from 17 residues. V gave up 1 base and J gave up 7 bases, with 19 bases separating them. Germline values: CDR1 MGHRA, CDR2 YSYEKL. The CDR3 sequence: CASSQARGREVFGELFF. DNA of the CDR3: TGCGCCAGCAGCCAAGCGAGGGGCAGGGAGGTTTTCGGGGAGCTGTTTTTT.

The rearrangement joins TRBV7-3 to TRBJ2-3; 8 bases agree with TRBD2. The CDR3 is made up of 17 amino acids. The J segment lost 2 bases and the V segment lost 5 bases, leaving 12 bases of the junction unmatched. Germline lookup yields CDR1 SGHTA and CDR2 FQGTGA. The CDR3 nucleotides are TGTGCCAGCAGCGCCCAAAAGCGGGGGACATCCACAGATACGCAGTATTTT. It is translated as CASSAQKRGTSTDTQYF.

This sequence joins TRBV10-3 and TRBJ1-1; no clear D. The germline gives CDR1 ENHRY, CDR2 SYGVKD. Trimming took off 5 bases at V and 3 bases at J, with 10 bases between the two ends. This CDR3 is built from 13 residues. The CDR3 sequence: CAISRPSDTEAFF. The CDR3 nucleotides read TGTGCCATCAGTAGGCCTAGCGACACTGAAGCTTTCTTT.

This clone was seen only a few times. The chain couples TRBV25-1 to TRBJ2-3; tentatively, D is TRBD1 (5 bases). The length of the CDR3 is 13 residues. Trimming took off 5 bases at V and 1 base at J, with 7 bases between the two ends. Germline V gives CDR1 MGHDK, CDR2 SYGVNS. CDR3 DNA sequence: TGTGCCAGCAGTAAGACAGGCACAGATACGCAGTATTTT. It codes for CASSKTGTDTQYF.

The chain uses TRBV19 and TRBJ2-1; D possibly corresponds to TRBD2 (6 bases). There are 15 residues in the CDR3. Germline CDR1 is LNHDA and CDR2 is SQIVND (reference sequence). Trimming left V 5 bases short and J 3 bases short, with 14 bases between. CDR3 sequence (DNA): TGTGCCAGTAGTGCGCCGGAGGGGAACTACAATGAGCAGTTCTTC. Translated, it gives CASSAPEGNYNEQFF.

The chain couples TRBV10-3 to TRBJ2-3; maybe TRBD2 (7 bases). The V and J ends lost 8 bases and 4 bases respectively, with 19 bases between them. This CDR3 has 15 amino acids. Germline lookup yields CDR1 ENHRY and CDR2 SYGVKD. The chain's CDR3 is CAIGGPLGGADTQYF. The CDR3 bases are TGTGCCATCGGGGGCCCTTTAGGGGGGGCAGATACGCAGTATTTT.